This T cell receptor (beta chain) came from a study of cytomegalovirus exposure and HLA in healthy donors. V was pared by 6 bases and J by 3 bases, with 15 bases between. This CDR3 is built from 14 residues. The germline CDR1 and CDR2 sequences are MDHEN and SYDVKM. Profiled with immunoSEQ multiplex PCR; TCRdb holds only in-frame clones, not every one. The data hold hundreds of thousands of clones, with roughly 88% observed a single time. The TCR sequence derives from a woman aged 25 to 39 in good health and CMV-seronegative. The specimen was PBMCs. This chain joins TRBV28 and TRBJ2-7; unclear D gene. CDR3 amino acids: CASSHRAADYEQYF. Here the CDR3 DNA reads TGTGCCAGCAGCCACCGGGCCGCAGACTACGAGCAGTACTTC.